This T cell receptor (beta chain) was recorded in a study of T cell repertoires in cytomegalovirus infection. This clonotype was detected only a few times. Its antigen is not identified. MiXCR, run by TCRdb on the reads, gives a single entry per CDR3 protein. The sample contains fewer than 950,000 distinct CDR3 sequences, 30% to 35% of which appear only once. This CDR3 contains 13 residues. CDR1 and CDR2 from the germline V gene are MNHEY and SMNVEV (reference sequence). V was cut by 2 bases and J by 8 bases, with 12 bases left in between. Here the sequenced sample was cultured CD8+ T cells from PBMCs, taken from culture after CMV antigen stimulation. This receptor was taken from a human donor in good health (CMV status not recorded). Some clones in this sample may be carry-over from other donors' samples. V and J are TRBV27 and TRBJ1-1; weak D call: TRBD1 (5 bases). CDR3 in amino acids: CASSLKRDGEAFF. CDR3 DNA: TGTGCCAGCAGTTTAAAAAGGGACGGGGAAGCTTTCTTT.